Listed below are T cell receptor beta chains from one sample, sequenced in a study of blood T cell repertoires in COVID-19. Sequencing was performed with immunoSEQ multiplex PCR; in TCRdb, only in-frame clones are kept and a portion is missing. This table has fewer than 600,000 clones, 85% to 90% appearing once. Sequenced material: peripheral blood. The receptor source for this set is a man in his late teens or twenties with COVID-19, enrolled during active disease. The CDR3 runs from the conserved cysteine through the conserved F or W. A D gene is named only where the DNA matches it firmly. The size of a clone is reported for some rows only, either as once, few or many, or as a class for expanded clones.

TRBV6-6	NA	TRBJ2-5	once	CASTPPHSQETQYF	TGTGCCAGCACTCCACCCCACAGCCAAGAGACCCAGTACTTC
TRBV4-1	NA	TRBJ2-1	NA	CASSPTHKSSYNEQFF	TGCGCCAGCAGCCCTACCCATAAGAGCTCCTACAATGAGCAGTTCTTC
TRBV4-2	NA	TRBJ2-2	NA	CASSQDRGETGELFF	TGTGCCAGCAGCCAAGACAGGGGAGAAACCGGGGAGCTGTTTTTT
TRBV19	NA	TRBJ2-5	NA	CASSILGRTETQYF	TGTGCCAGTAGTATTCTGGGGCGCACAGAGACCCAGTACTTC
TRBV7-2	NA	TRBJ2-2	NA	CASSWGHTGELFF	TGTGCCAGCAGTTGGGGCCACACCGGGGAGCTGTTTTTT
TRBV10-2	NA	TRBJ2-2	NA	CASLAGELFF	TGCGCCAGCTTAGCCGGGGAGCTGTTTTTT
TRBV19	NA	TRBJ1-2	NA	CASSIDSSMKGYTF	TGTGCCAGTAGTATTGACAGTTCTATGAAGGGCTACACCTTC
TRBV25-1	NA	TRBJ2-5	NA	CASSPGWSRQETQYF	TGTGCCAGCTCCCCCGGCTGGAGTCGTCAAGAGACCCAGTACTTC
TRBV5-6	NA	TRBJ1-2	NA	CASSLGAVSDGYTF	TGTGCCAGCAGCTTGGGTGCGGTCTCGGATGGCTACACCTTC
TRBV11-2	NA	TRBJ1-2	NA	CASSPQVGGKGGYTF	TGTGCCAGCAGCCCCCAAGTGGGGGGTAAGGGAGGCTACACCTTC
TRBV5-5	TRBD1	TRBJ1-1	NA	CASSLGTGSNTEAFF	TGTGCCAGCAGCTTGGGGACAGGCTCGAACACTGAAGCTTTCTTT
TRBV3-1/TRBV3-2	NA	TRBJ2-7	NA	CASSQVPAGREQYF	TGTGCCAGCAGCCAAGTTCCTGCAGGGCGCGAGCAGTACTTC
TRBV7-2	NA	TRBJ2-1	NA	CASSLVPLDNEQFF	TGTGCCAGCAGCTTAGTACCCCTAGACAATGAGCAGTTCTTC
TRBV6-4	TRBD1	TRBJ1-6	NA	CASSDATGNSPLHF	TGTGCCAGCAGTGACGCGACAGGGAATTCACCCCTCCACTTT
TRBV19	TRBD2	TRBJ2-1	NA	CASSTSSGSLNEQFF	TGTGCCAGTAGTACCTCTAGCGGGAGCTTGAATGAGCAGTTCTTC
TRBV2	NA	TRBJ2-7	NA	CASSPGTYRQYF	TGTGCCAGCAGCCCCGGGACATATCGGCAGTACTTC
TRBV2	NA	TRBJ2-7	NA	CASSGAVTYEQYF	TGTGCCAGCAGTGGTGCCGTAACTTACGAGCAGTACTTC
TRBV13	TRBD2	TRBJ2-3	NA	CASSQLGQRGDTQYF	TGTGCCAGCAGCCAACTAGGACAGCGGGGGGATACGCAGTATTTT
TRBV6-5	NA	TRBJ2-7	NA	CASSYSRGAFYEQYF	TGTGCCAGCAGTTACTCCCGGGGGGCCTTCTACGAGCAGTACTTC
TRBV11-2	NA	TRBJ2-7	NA	CASSASGTGEQYF	TGTGCCAGCAGCGCCTCCGGGACTGGTGAGCAGTACTTC
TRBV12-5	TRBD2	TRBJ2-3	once	CASGHTKGLAGGQGDTQYF	TGTGCTAGTGGCCATACTAAGGGACTAGCGGGGGGGCAGGGAGATACGCAGTATTTT
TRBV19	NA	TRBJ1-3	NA	CASSSGTSGNTIYF	TGTGCCAGTAGTTCTGGGACATCTGGAAACACCATATATTTT
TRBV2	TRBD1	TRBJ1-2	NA	CASSADRGNGYTF	TGTGCCAGCAGTGCCGACAGGGGGAATGGCTACACCTTC
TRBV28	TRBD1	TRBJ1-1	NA	CASTFTPDRANTEAFF	TGTGCCAGCACCTTCACACCGGACAGGGCTAACACTGAAGCTTTCTTT
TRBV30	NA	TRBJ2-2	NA	CAWRGAGELFF	TGTGCCTGGAGAGGGGCCGGGGAGCTGTTTTTT
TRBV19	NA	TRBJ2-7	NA	CASSIGTDGYEQYF	TGTGCCAGTAGTATAGGGACAGACGGCTACGAGCAGTACTTC
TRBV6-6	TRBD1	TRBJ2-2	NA	CASRTGPNTGELFF	TGTGCCAGTCGGACAGGTCCCAACACCGGGGAGCTGTTTTTT
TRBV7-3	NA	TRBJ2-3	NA	CASSSRGTDTQYF	TGTGCCAGCAGCTCCAGGGGCACCGATACGCAGTATTTT
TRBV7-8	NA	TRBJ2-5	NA	CASSLAVRPYQGETQYF	TGTGCCAGCAGCTTAGCCGTTCGGCCTTACCAGGGGGAGACCCAGTACTTC
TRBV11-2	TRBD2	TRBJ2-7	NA	CASSFLRGDEQYF	TGTGCCAGCAGCTTCCTCCGGGGGGACGAGCAGTACTTC
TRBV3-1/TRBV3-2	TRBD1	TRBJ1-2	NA	CASSRQGGGSYTF	TGTGCCAGCAGTCGACAGGGGGGCGGGAGCTACACCTTC
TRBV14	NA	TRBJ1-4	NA	CASSPARVGLNEKLFF	TGTGCCAGCAGCCCTGCTAGGGTGGGACTAAATGAAAAACTGTTTTTT
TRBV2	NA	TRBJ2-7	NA	CASSGPSEQYF	TGTGCCAGCAGTGGCCCTAGCGAGCAGTACTTC
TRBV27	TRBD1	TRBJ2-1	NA	CASSLSWGQGAYNEQFF	TGTGCCAGCAGTTTATCATGGGGACAGGGCGCCTACAATGAGCAGTTCTTC
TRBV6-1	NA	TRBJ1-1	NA	CASSEIGHLNTEAFF	TGTGCCAGCAGTGAGATCGGACACTTGAACACTGAAGCTTTCTTT
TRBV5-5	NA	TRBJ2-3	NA	CASSSGLRNRDTQYF	TGTGCCAGCAGCTCAGGACTTCGGAACAGAGATACGCAGTATTTT
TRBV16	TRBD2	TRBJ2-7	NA	CASSQSERGEQYF	TGTGCCAGCAGCCAATCGGAGCGGGGGGAGCAGTACTTC
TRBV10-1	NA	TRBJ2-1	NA	CASNPGLDEQFF	TGCGCCAGCAACCCGGGACTGGATGAGCAGTTCTTC
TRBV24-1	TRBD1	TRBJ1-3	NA	CATSDFSGTAPSGNTIYF	TGTGCCACCAGTGATTTTTCGGGGACAGCTCCCTCTGGAAACACCATATATTTT
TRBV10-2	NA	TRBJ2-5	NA	CASSEGPTGSGQETQYF	TGCGCCAGCAGTGAGGGCCCCACCGGGAGCGGCCAAGAGACCCAGTACTTC
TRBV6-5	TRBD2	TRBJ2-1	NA	CASRPASGGSNEQFF	TGTGCCAGCAGACCCGCTAGCGGGGGCTCCAATGAGCAGTTCTTC
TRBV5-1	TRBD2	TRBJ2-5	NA	CATRNSPGGGETQYF	TGCGCCACCCGTAATTCCCCGGGAGGTGGGGAGACCCAGTACTTC
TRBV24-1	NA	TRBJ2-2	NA	CATSDFGTGHQQAGELFF	TGTGCCACCAGTGATTTCGGAACTGGACATCAACAAGCCGGGGAGCTGTTTTTT
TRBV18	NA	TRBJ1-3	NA	CASSQSQDPSGNTIYF	TGTGCCAGCTCACAGTCACAGGACCCCTCTGGAAACACCATATATTTT
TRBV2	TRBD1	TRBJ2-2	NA	CASSGGAGGSGGELFF	TGTGCCAGCAGTGGAGGGGCAGGGGGAAGTGGCGGGGAGCTGTTTTTT
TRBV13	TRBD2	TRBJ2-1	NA	CASSPRLAGSSYNEQFF	TGTGCCAGCAGCCCCCGGCTAGCGGGGAGCTCCTACAATGAGCAGTTCTTC
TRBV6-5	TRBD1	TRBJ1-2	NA	CASRKTGGYNYGYTF	TGTGCCAGCAGAAAGACAGGGGGCTATAACTATGGCTACACCTTC
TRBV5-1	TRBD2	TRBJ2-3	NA	CASRWTSGGSTDTQYF	TGCGCCAGCAGATGGACTAGCGGGGGGTCCACAGATACGCAGTATTTT
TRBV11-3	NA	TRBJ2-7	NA	CASSTRPGPTYEQYF	TGTGCCAGCAGCACGCGGCCGGGTCCCACCTACGAGCAGTACTTC
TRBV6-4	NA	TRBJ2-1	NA	CASREDTSGKDEQFF	TGTGCCAGCAGAGAAGACACCTCCGGGAAGGATGAGCAGTTCTTC
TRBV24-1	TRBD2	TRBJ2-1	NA	CATSDGIAGVGNEQFF	TGTGCCACCAGTGATGGGATAGCGGGAGTTGGCAATGAGCAGTTCTTC
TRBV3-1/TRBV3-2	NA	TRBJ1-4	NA	CASSQRGEKLFF	TGTGCCAGCAGCCAACGAGGCGAAAAACTGTTTTTT
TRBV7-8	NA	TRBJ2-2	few	CASIAENTGELFF	TGTGCCAGCATTGCGGAGAACACCGGGGAGCTGTTTTTT